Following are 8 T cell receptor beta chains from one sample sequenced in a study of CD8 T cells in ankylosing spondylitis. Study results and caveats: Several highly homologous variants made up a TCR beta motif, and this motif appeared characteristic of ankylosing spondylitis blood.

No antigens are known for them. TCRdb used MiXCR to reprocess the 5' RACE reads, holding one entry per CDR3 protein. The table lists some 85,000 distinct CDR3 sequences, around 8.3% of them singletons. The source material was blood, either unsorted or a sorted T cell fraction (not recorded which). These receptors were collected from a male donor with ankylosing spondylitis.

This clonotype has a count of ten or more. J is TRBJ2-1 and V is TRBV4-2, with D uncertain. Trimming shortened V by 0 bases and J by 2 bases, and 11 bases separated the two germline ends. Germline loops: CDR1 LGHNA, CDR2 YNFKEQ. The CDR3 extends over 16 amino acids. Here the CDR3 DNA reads TGTGCCAGCAGCCAAGATCTTCGCCTTACCTACAATGAGCAGTTCTTC. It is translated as CASSQDLRLTYNEQFF.

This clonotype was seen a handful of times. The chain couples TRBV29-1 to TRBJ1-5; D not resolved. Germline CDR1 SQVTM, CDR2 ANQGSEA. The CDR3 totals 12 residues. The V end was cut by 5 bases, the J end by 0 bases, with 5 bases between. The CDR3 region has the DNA TGCAGCGTTTCGGATAGCAATCAGCCCCAGCATTTT. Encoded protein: CSVSDSNQPQHF.

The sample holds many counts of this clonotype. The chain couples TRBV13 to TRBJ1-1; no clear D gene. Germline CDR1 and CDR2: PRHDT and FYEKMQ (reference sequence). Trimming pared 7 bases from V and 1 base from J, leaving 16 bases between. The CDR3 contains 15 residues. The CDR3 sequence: CASTNLVEWNTEAFF. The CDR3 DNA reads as TGTGCCAGCACCAACCTGGTAGAGTGGAACACTGAAGCTTTCTTT.

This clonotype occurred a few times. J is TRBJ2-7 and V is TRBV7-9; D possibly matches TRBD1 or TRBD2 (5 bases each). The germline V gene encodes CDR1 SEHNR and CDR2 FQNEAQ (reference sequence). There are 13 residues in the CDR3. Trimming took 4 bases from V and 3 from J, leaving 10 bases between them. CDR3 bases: TGTGCCAGCAGCTCCGGGGCCCACTACGAGCAGTACTTC. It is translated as CASSSGAHYEQYF.

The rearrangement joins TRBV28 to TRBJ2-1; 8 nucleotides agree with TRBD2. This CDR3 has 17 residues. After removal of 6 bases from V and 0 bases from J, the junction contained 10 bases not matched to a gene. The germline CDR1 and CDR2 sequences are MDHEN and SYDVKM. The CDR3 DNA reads TGTGCCAGCAGCTCTGGGCTAGCGGGTTACTCCTACAATGAGCAGTTCTTC. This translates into CASSSGLAGYSYNEQFF.

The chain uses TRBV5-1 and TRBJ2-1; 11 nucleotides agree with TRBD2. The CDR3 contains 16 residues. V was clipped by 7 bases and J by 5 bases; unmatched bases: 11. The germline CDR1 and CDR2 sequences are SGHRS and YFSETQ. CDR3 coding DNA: TGCGCCAGCGCCCCCACGGGACTAGCGGAGAACAATGAGCAGTTCTTC. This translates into CASAPTGLAENNEQFF.

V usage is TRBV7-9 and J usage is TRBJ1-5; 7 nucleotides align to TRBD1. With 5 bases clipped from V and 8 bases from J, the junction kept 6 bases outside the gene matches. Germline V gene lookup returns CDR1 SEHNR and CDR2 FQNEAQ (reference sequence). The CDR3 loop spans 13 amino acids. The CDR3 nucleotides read TGTGCCAGCAGCAAAGACAGGGTGGAGCCCCAGCATTTT. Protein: CASSKDRVEPQHF.

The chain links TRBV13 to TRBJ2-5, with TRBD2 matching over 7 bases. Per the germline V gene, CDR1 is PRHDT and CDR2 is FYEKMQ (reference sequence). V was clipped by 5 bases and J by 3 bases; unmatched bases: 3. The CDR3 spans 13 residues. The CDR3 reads CASSTSEKETQYF. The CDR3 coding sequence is TGTGCCAGCAGCACTAGCGAAAAAGAGACCCAGTACTTC.